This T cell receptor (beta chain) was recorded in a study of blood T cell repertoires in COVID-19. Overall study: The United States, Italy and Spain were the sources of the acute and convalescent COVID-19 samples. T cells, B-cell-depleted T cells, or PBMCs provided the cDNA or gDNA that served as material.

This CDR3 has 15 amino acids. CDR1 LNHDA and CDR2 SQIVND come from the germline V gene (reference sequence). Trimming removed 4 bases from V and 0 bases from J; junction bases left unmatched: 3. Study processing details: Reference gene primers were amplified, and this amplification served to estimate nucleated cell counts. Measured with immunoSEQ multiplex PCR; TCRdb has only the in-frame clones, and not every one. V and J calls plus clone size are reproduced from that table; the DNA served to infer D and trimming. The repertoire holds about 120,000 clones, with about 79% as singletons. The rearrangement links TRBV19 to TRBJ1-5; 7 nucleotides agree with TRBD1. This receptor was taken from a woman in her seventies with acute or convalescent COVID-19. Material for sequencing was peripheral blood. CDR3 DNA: TGTGCCAGTAGTACGGGACAGTATAGCAATCAGCCCCAGCATTTT. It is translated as CASSTGQYSNQPQHF.